These 16 T cell receptor beta chains were sequenced from one sample in a study of blood T cell repertoires in COVID-19. Clones were read by immunoSEQ multiplex PCR, and TCRdb kept only the in-frame ones, dropping some. The profile shows under 200,000 clones, about 88% of them singletons. The sample comprised peripheral blood. These receptors all come from a man between 50 and 59 years old who had recovered from COVID-19.

Only a few counts were recorded for this clone. The chain couples TRBV19 to TRBJ1-1; no clear D gene. Germline CDR1 and CDR2: LNHDA and SQIVND (reference sequence). This CDR3 spans 13 amino acids. V lost 5 bases and J lost 5, with 12 bases in between. DNA for the CDR3: TGTGCCAGTAGTGTGCGACACGAAACTGAAGCTTTCTTT. The encoded protein is CASSVRHETEAFF.

The CDR3 loop is CASTVARSAKFNTEAFF. The DNA for the CDR3 is TGTGCCAGCACCGTAGCGCGGTCGGCGAAATTCAACACTGAAGCTTTCTTT. The chain carries TRBV28 and TRBJ1-1, with unresolved D. CDR1 is MDHEN and CDR2 is SYDVKM in the germline V gene. Trimming took 7 bases from V and 2 from J, leaving 23 bases between them. CDR3 length: 17 residues.

The rearrangement uses TRBV2 and TRBJ1-5; 8 positions agree with TRBD1. Trimming took 6 bases from V and 7 from J; bases not matched to a gene: 8. CDR1 and CDR2 (germline): SNHLY, FYNNEI. CDR3 length equals 14 residues. CDR3 DNA: TGTGCCAGCAGGCCTCCAGGGGGCGACCAGCCCCAGCATTTT. Its protein product is CASRPPGGDQPQHF.

The chain is built from TRBV7-8 and TRBJ2-3, with TRBD2 identical over 9 bases. With V trimmed by 5 bases and J by 4 bases, 13 bases remained unmatched. The CDR3 contains 17 residues. Germline CDR1 and CDR2: SGHVS and FQNEAQ. DNA for the CDR3: TGTGCCAGCAGCGCTGATATGGCGGGGGGGTTTCCAGATACGCAGTATTTT. This encodes CASSADMAGGFPDTQYF.

This clone appeared once. CDR3 coding DNA: TGTGCCAGCAGCTACTCTGGAAACACCATATATTTT. Its protein is CASSYSGNTIYF. The chain links TRBV25-1 to TRBJ1-3, with D uncertain. Looked up from germline, CDR1 is MGHDK and CDR2 is SYGVNS. Trimming removed 6 bases at V and 0 bases at J, with 3 bases between. CDR3 length equals 12 residues.

The V call is TRBV16, the J call TRBJ1-4; a possible D gene is TRBD1 (5 bases). CDR3 length: 16 residues. Germline values: CDR1 KGHSY, CDR2 FQNENV. Trimming removed 0 bases at V and 1 base at J, with 9 bases between. CDR3 DNA sequence: TGTGCCAGCAGCCAATCGGGGGGTGGAACTAATGAAAAACTGTTTTTT. This encodes CASSQSGGGTNEKLFF.

The chain recombines TRBV7-2 with TRBJ1-2; 7 bases agree with TRBD1. This CDR3 has 15 residues. The junction had 6 bases not matched to a gene; V was cut back by 5 bases and J by 0 bases. The germline gives CDR1 SGHTA, CDR2 FQGNSA. As DNA, the CDR3 is TGTGCCAGCAGCCCTCGGACAGGAGCTAACTATGGCTACACCTTC. Translated: CASSPRTGANYGYTF.

The J gene is TRBJ2-7, the V gene TRBV19, with D hard to call. Trimming took off 3 bases at V and 0 bases at J, with 12 bases between the two ends. CDR3 length equals 15 residues. Looked up from germline, CDR1 is LNHDA and CDR2 is SQIVND (reference sequence). CDR3 in amino acids: CASSITSRRSYEQYF. CDR3 sequence (DNA): TGTGCCAGTAGTATTACCTCGCGCCGCTCCTACGAGCAGTACTTC.

The chain joins TRBV9 to TRBJ2-2, with 7 nucleotides matching TRBD2. This CDR3 comprises 15 residues. J lost 2 bases, V lost 2 bases, and 3 bases had no gene match. The germline gives CDR1 SGDLS, CDR2 YYNGEE. The CDR3 spells CASSVTSPNTGELFF. CDR3 DNA sequence: TGTGCCAGCAGCGTGACTAGCCCTAACACCGGGGAGCTGTTTTTT.

The V gene is TRBV19, the J gene TRBJ2-2, with a weak D call TRBD2 (6 bases). CDR3 length equals 15 residues. CDR1 is LNHDA and CDR2 is SQIVND in the germline V gene (reference sequence). Trimming shortened V by 4 bases and J by 5 bases, and 14 bases separated the two germline ends. The CDR3 protein is CASSTGDGGTGELFF. The CDR3 bases are TGTGCCAGTAGTACTGGGGACGGGGGTACCGGGGAGCTGTTTTTT.

The chain is built from TRBV19 and TRBJ2-3; unclear D gene. The CDR3 consists of 13 residues. The germline V and J ends were trimmed by 3 bases and 2 bases, with 6 bases remaining between them. The germline V gene has CDR1 LNHDA and CDR2 SQIVND (reference sequence). The CDR3 bases are TGTGCCAGTAGTATCACAGCCACAGATACGCAGTATTTT. It specifies CASSITATDTQYF.

The V gene is TRBV5-4, the J gene TRBJ2-4, with a possible D match to TRBD1 (6 bases). Per the germline V gene, CDR1 is SGHNT and CDR2 is YYREEE (reference sequence). This CDR3 contains 14 residues. V lost 4 bases and J lost 6, with 14 bases in between. The CDR3 DNA follows: TGTGCCAGCAGCGATAGGACAGTGGCAAACATTCAGTACTTC. Protein product: CASSDRTVANIQYF.

The chain has TRBV7-2 and TRBJ2-5; unclear D gene. This CDR3 contains 14 residues. Germline V gene lookup returns CDR1 SGHTA and CDR2 FQGNSA. V gave up 2 bases and J gave up 1 base, with 8 bases separating them. CDR3 coding DNA: TGTGCCAGCAGCTTAATTATCGGCCAAGAGACCCAGTACTTC. Encoded protein: CASSLIIGQETQYF.

The chain links TRBV27 to TRBJ1-2; 9 bases line up with TRBD1. The germline CDR1 and CDR2 sequences are MNHEY and SMNVEV (reference sequence). Germline trimming cut 6 bases from V and 8 bases from J; bases unmatched to any gene: 7. The CDR3 is 13 residues long. This CDR3 is CASRLGQGGGYTF. For the CDR3, the DNA is TGTGCCAGCAGGCTGGGACAGGGCGGAGGCTACACCTTC.

This chain joins TRBV7-3 and TRBJ2-3, with 8 bases matching TRBD2. CDR1 SGHTA and CDR2 FQGTGA come from the germline V gene. The CDR3 has 15 amino acids. Trimming removed 2 bases from V and 5 bases from J; junction bases left unmatched: 6. The DNA for the CDR3 is TGTGCCAGCAGCTTATCGGGAGGGCACATAGATACGCAGTATTTT. It encodes CASSLSGGHIDTQYF. Using reference TRBV7-3 and TRBJ2-3 for the parts outside the CDR3, the full variable domain is GAGVSQTPSNKVTEKGKYVELRCDPISGHTALYWYRQSLGQGPEFLIYFQGTGAADDSGLPNDRFFAVRPEGSVSTLKIQRTERGDSAVYLCASSLSGGHIDTQYFGPGTRLTVL.

The genes are TRBV10-3 and TRBJ1-3; unclear D gene. The CDR3 is made up of 12 amino acids. V was cut by 4 bases and J by 4 bases, with 5 bases left in between. The V gene's germline CDR1 is ENHRY and CDR2 SYGVKD. CDR3 amino acids: CAISAGGNTIYF. As DNA, the CDR3 is TGTGCCATCAGTGCCGGGGGAAACACCATATATTTT.